This record looks at one T cell receptor beta chain sequence and its context. The sample is drawn from a study of T-cell memory formation after mild COVID-19. Per the germline V gene, CDR1 is LGHNA and CDR2 is YNFKEQ. V was cut by 4 bases and J by 8 bases, with 14 bases left in between. The CDR3 loop spans 13 amino acids. TCRdb ran MiXCR on the 5' RACE reads and lists one entry per CDR3 protein. This sample yields around 300,000 distinct CDR3 sequences, of which around 15% are seen a single time; about 20% belongs to the top ten. The chain joins TRBV4-2 to TRBJ1-2; no firm D call. The clonotype originates from a man aged 18 to 29 who had mild COVID-19 (a few samples of this study predate the infection). Cell type and time point are not known. The sample was PBMCs or a T cell subset sorted from them (not recorded which). CDR3 in amino acids: CASSPLEAEGYTF. Written as DNA, the CDR3 is TGTGCCAGCAGCCCATTGGAAGCGGAGGGCTACACCTTC.